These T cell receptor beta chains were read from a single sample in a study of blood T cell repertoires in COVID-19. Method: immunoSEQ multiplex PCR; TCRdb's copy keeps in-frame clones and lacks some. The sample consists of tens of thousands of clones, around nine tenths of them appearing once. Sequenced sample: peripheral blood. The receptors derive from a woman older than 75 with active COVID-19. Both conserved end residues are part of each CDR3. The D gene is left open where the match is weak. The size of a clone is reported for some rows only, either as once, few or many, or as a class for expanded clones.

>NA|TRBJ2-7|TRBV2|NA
CASSATYSGTTYEQYF
TGTGCCAGCAGCGCCACCTACTCCGGGACAACCTACGAGCAGTACTTC
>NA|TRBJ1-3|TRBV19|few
CASSRLGKNTIYF
TGTGCCAGTAGTAGACTGGGTAAAAACACCATATATTTT
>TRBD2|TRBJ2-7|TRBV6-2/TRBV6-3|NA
CASSYPRREGQYEQYF
TGTGCCAGCAGTTACCCAAGGCGGGAGGGCCAGTACGAGCAGTACTTC
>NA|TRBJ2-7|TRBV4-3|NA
CASSRGVGGHEQYF
TGCGCCAGCAGCCGGGGGGTTGGAGGGCACGAGCAGTACTTC
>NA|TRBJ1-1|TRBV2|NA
CASRSGTFPNTEAFF
TGTGCCAGCAGGTCGGGGACATTTCCGAACACTGAAGCTTTCTTT
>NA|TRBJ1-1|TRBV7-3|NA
CASSPDQRAEAFF
TGTGCCAGCAGCCCGGACCAGAGGGCTGAAGCTTTCTTT
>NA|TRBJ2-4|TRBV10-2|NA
CASSESGSAKNIQYF
TGCGCCAGCAGTGAGTCGGGCAGTGCGAAAAACATTCAGTACTTC
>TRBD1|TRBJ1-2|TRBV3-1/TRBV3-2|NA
CASNPGGHFGYTF
TGTGCCAGCAATCCAGGGGGGCATTTTGGCTACACCTTC
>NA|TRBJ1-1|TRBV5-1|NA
CASSLGQIMNTEAFF
TGCGCCAGCAGCTTGGGACAGATCATGAACACTGAAGCTTTCTTT
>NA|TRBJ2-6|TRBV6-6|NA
CASSYGGYGANVLTF
TGTGCCAGCAGTTACGGCGGGTACGGGGCCAACGTCCTGACTTTC
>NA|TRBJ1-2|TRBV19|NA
CASSSPTAWGYTF
TGTGCCAGTAGTAGCCCGACAGCTTGGGGCTACACCTTC
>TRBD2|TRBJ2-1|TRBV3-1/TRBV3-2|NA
CASSLSSGSEYNEQFF
TGTGCCAGCAGCCTCTCTAGCGGGAGTGAGTACAATGAGCAGTTCTTC
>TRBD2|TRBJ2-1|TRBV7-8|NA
CASSLERASGEYNEQFF
TGTGCCAGCAGCTTAGAGAGGGCTAGCGGGGAATACAATGAGCAGTTCTTC
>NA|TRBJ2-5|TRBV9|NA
CASSVGPQRSQETQYF
TGTGCCAGCAGCGTAGGACCCCAGCGGAGTCAAGAGACCCAGTACTTC
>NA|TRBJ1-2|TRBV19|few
CASSIDPWSPYGYTF
TGTGCCAGTAGTATAGATCCATGGAGTCCCTATGGCTACACCTTC
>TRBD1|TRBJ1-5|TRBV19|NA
CASSDRGQPQHF
TGTGCCAGTAGTGACAGGGGTCAGCCCCAGCATTTT
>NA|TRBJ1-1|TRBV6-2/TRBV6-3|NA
CASSPAEGWGGTEAFF
TGTGCCAGCAGTCCGGCTGAAGGCTGGGGGGGGACTGAAGCTTTCTTT
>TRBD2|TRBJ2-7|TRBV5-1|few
CASTTTAGALEQYF
TGCGCCAGCACCACTACGGCGGGAGCACTCGAGCAGTACTTC
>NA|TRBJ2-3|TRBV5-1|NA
CASSFGGRGDTQYF
TGCGCCAGCAGCTTCGGCGGACGGGGAGATACGCAGTATTTT
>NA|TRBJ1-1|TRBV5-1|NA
CASSPRPGGTEAFF
TGCGCCAGCAGCCCCAGACCTGGCGGCACTGAAGCTTTCTTT
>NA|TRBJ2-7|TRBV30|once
CAYRAASSYEQYF
TGTGCCTACAGAGCGGCGAGCTCCTACGAGCAGTACTTC
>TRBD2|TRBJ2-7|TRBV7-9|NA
CASSFAGTSGSKSYEQYF
TGTGCCAGCAGCTTCGCCGGGACTAGCGGGAGTAAGTCCTACGAGCAGTACTTC
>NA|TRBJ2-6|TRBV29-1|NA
CSITTRFSGANVLTF
TGCAGCATTACGACCAGGTTTTCTGGGGCCAACGTCCTGACTTTC
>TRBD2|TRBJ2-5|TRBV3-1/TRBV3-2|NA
CASSLRLAGNQETQYF
TGTGCCAGCAGCTTAAGACTAGCGGGAAACCAAGAGACCCAGTACTTC
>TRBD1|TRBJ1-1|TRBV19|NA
CASRQLRQGQNTEAFF
TGTGCCAGTAGACAACTCAGACAGGGACAGAACACTGAAGCTTTCTTT
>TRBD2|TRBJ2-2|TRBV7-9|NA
CASSPGTSGDTGELFF
TGTGCCAGCAGCCCCGGGACTAGCGGAGACACCGGGGAGCTGTTTTTT
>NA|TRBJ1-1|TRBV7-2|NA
CASSSEGGYQAFF
TGTGCCAGCAGCTCCGAGGGGGGGTATCAAGCTTTCTTT
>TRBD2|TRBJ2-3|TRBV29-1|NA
CSAISTSGSTDTQYF
TGCAGCGCCATATCGACTAGCGGGAGCACAGATACGCAGTATTTT
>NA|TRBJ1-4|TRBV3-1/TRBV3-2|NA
CASSQDRSGSEKLFF
TGTGCCAGCAGCCAAGATAGGTCAGGGTCTGAAAAACTGTTTTTT
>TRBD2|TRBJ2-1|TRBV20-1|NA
CSASGPWSGAYNEQFF
TGCAGTGCTAGTGGCCCCTGGAGCGGGGCCTACAATGAGCAGTTCTTC
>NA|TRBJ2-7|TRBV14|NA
CASSQERGALSYEQYF
TGTGCCAGCAGCCAAGAACGCGGGGCCCTCTCCTACGAGCAGTACTTC
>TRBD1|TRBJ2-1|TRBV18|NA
CASSPEQGAYNEQFF
TGTGCCAGCTCGCCAGAACAGGGGGCTTACAATGAGCAGTTCTTC
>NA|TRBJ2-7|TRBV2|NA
CASRRGGGRVYEQYF
TGTGCCAGCAGACGAGGTGGAGGCCGAGTCTACGAGCAGTACTTC
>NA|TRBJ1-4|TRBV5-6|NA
CASSSGRAARREKLFF
TGTGCCAGCAGCTCTGGGCGGGCCGCCAGGCGTGAAAAACTGTTTTTT
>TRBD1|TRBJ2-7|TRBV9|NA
CASSVAGGSAYEQYF
TGTGCCAGCAGCGTCGCAGGGGGCTCCGCTTACGAGCAGTACTTC
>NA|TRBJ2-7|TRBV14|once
CASSQEKPGSIYEQYF
TGTGCCAGCAGCCAAGAGAAACCCGGGAGTATTTACGAGCAGTACTTC
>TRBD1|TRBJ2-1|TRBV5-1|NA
CASSDSPAGTGISEQFF
TGCGCCAGCAGCGACTCTCCGGCGGGGACAGGGATTAGTGAGCAGTTCTTC
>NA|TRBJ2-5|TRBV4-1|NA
CASSQGDFRETQYF
TGCGCCAGCAGCCAAGGGGACTTCCGCGAGACCCAGTACTTC
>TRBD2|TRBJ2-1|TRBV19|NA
CASSFGTSGSSYNEQFF
TGTGCCAGTAGTTTCGGGACTAGCGGGAGCTCCTACAATGAGCAGTTCTTC
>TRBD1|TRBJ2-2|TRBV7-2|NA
CASSLRSGTGVTGELFF
TGTGCCAGCAGCTTAAGATCGGGGACAGGGGTAACCGGGGAGCTGTTTTTT
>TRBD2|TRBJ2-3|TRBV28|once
CASSLGTSGGETQYF
TGTGCCAGCAGTCTCGGGACTAGCGGGGGAGAAACGCAGTATTTT